Each of the 11 T cell receptor beta chains below was sequenced from the same sample in a study of blood T cell repertoires in COVID-19. The method was immunoSEQ multiplex PCR; TCRdb's version includes in-frame clones alone and lacks a portion of them. The table has about 160,000 clones, roughly 83% seen once. Sequenced input: peripheral blood. Receptors were obtained from a woman aged 55-75 years with acute or convalescent COVID-19.

This chain connects TRBV28 to TRBJ2-1; 9 positions agree with TRBD2. V dropped 6 bases and J dropped 8; count of bases not matched to a gene: 11. Germline CDR1 is MDHEN and CDR2 is SYDVKM. The CDR3 is made up of 15 amino acids. This CDR3 is CASRMRGGSVDEQFF. CDR3 sequence (DNA): TGTGCCAGCAGAATGCGGGGGGGCAGCGTCGATGAGCAGTTCTTC.

The chain has TRBV7-9 and TRBJ1-5; 12 nucleotides line up with TRBD1. Germline CDR1 SEHNR, CDR2 FQNEAQ (reference sequence). The CDR3 is made up of 16 amino acids. V shed 5 bases, J shed 7 bases, and the junction held 9 bases outside the gene matches. CDR3 sequence (DNA): TGTGCCAGCAGCCCAGGGGACAGGGGGCTAAGCCAGCCCCAGCATTTT. Its protein product is CASSPGDRGLSQPQHF.

This chain connects TRBV7-2 to TRBJ1-4; 8 nucleotides line up with TRBD1. Looked up from germline, CDR1 is SGHTA and CDR2 is FQGNSA. The length of the CDR3 is 17 residues. Germline trimming cut 1 base from V and 3 bases from J; bases unmatched to any gene: 7. The CDR3 loop is CASSLEGRGLANEKLFF. The CDR3 nucleotides are TGTGCCAGCAGCTTAGAAGGCAGGGGGCTTGCTAATGAAAAACTGTTTTTT.

The V gene is TRBV18, the J gene TRBJ1-2, with D perhaps matching TRBD1 (5 bases). Trimming shortened V by 0 bases and J by 4 bases, and 9 bases separated the two germline ends. The CDR3 has 14 residues. Germline V gives CDR1 KGHSH, CDR2 LQKENI. CDR3 loop: CASSPPTESYGYTF. Here the CDR3 DNA reads TGTGCCAGCTCACCACCGACAGAGTCCTATGGCTACACCTTC.

This sequence joins TRBV9 and TRBJ2-7; TRBD2 matches at 11 bases. J lost 0 bases, V lost 3 bases, and 5 bases had no gene match. From germline, CDR1 is SGDLS and CDR2 YYNGEE. The CDR3 covers 16 residues. Written as DNA, the CDR3 is TGTGCCAGCAGCGCGACTAGCGGGGCCGCCTCCTACGAGCAGTACTTC. It yields the protein CASSATSGAASYEQYF.

This clone was detected once. CDR3 nucleotides: TGTGCCAGCAGCTTAAGACTAGCGGGGGGTCCAGATACGCAGTATTTT. Its protein is CASSLRLAGGPDTQYF. The J gene is TRBJ2-3, the V gene TRBV5-4, with 13 bases lining up with TRBD2. Germline values: CDR1 SGHNT, CDR2 YYREEE (reference sequence). The V and J ends lost 2 bases and 4 bases, in that order; junction bases with no gene match: 4. The length of the CDR3 is 16 residues.

The J gene is TRBJ2-3, the V gene TRBV7-6, with D possibly matching TRBD1 (6 bases). CDR1 and CDR2 from the germline V gene are SGHVS and FNYEAQ. The length of the CDR3 is 16 residues. Trimming removed 3 bases from V and 5 bases from J, with 18 bases in between. Here the CDR3 DNA reads TGTGCCAGCAGCTTGGGGACAAATCCTTCGGTAGATACGCAGTATTTT. Its translation: CASSLGTNPSVDTQYF.

The V call is TRBV30, the J call TRBJ1-2; D is uncertain. The CDR3 consists of 13 residues. Trimming removed 0 bases from V and 4 bases from J, with 9 bases in between. In germline, CDR1 is GTSNPN, CDR2 SVGIG (reference sequence). CDR3 protein: CAWSVAVGYGYTF. The CDR3 DNA sequence: TGTGCCTGGAGTGTAGCGGTGGGCTATGGCTACACCTTC.

The chain combines TRBV19 with TRBJ1-1; D possibly corresponds to TRBD1 (6 bases). The CDR3 is 19 residues long. Germline V lookup: CDR1 LNHDA, CDR2 SQIVND (reference sequence). The ends were cut back, 9 bases at V and 3 bases at J, with 32 bases in the middle. The CDR3 DNA reads TGTGCCAGCAAAAGCGGTAAACAAGGGGGACCCTTCGGAGACACTGAAGCTTTCTTT. It encodes CASKSGKQGGPFGDTEAFF.

The chain uses TRBV6-5 and TRBJ1-6; 7 positions match TRBD1. The CDR3 runs to 14 residues. Germline V CDR1 and CDR2: MNHEY, SVGAGI. Losses at the gene ends were 7 bases for V and 6 bases for J; bases not matched to a gene: 6. The CDR3 nucleotides read TGTGCCAGCACCTCCGGGACAGCTAATTCACCCCTCCACTTT. It translates to CASTSGTANSPLHF.

V and J are TRBV7-2 and TRBJ1-1; 12 bases agree with TRBD1. The CDR3 length is 15 residues. J was trimmed by 2 bases and V by 5 bases; bases with no gene match: 3. Germline V gene data show CDR1 as SGHTA and CDR2 as FQGNSA. The DNA for the CDR3 is TGTGCCAGCAGCCGGGACAGGGGGCTTAACACTGAAGCTTTCTTT. Amino acid sequence: CASSRDRGLNTEAFF.